The 16 T cell receptor beta chains listed next were all sequenced from one sample in a study of CD8 T cells in ankylosing spondylitis. Study findings and constraints: For ankylosing spondylitis blood, a TCR beta motif of fewer than 10 highly homologous variants appeared characteristic.

TCRdb fed the 5' RACE reads into MiXCR, producing one record per CDR3 protein. Counted here are more than 300,000 distinct CDR3 sequences, roughly 8% occurring once; the ten biggest clones make up about 14%. These receptors have no known antigen. Material: blood, either unsorted or a sorted T cell fraction (not recorded which). Receptors originate from a male donor with ankylosing spondylitis.

The V and J genes are TRBV28 and TRBJ2-5; the match to TRBD2 covers 9 bases. CDR1 MDHEN and CDR2 SYDVKM come from the germline V gene. The CDR3 is 16 amino acids. With V trimmed by 3 bases and J by 3 bases, 8 bases remained unmatched. This CDR3 is CASSLWASGDEETQYF. Written as DNA, the CDR3 is TGTGCCAGCAGTTTGTGGGCTAGCGGGGACGAAGAGACCCAGTACTTC.

This clonotype was seen more than once but under ten times. This sequence joins TRBV6-1 and TRBJ2-5, with D possibly matching TRBD2 (5 bases). Trimming left V 6 bases short and J 5 bases short, with 13 bases between. Per the germline V gene, CDR1 is MNHNS and CDR2 is SASEGT. CDR3 size: 13 residues. The CDR3 is CASSSGFRETQYF. The CDR3 DNA follows: TGTGCCAGCAGCTCGGGGTTCCGGGAGACCCAGTACTTC.

The chain combines TRBV5-1 with TRBJ2-1; D gene ambiguous. The V gene's germline CDR1 is SGHRS and CDR2 YFSETQ. Trimming took off 2 bases at V and 0 bases at J, with 9 bases between the two ends. The length of the CDR3 is 15 residues. CDR3 DNA: TGCGCCAGCAGCTTATTCCTGGGCTCCTACAATGAGCAGTTCTTC. The encoded protein is CASSLFLGSYNEQFF.

This clonotype came up a few times. The chain employs TRBV3-1 and TRBJ2-1; D uncertain. Trimming took off 1 base at V and 7 bases at J, with 5 bases between the two ends. The CDR3 has 12 residues. Germline assignment: CDR1 LGHDT and CDR2 YNNKEL (reference sequence). In DNA form, the CDR3 reads TGTGCCAGCAGCCAAGTTACGAATGAGCAGTTCTTC. Residues: CASSQVTNEQFF.

This clonotype has a handful of counts. The J gene is TRBJ1-2, the V gene TRBV10-3; D is uncertain. Germline V gives CDR1 ENHRY, CDR2 SYGVKD. CDR3 length equals 16 residues. V was clipped by 1 base and J by 4 bases, with 16 bases between them. CDR3 sequence reads: CAISELSSGGFYGYTF. CDR3 nucleotides: TGTGCCATCAGTGAGTTATCGTCAGGAGGCTTCTATGGCTACACCTTC.

This CDR3 is CASSQAEGHQETQYF. Here the CDR3 DNA reads TGCGCCAGCAGCCAAGCGGAGGGACATCAAGAGACCCAGTACTTC. The rearrangement uses TRBV4-1 and TRBJ2-5, with D perhaps being TRBD1 or TRBD2 (6 bases each). The length of the CDR3 is 15 residues. V gave up 1 base and J gave up 2 bases, with 11 bases separating them. Looked up from germline, CDR1 is MGHRA and CDR2 is YSYEKL.

The V gene is TRBV5-1, the J gene TRBJ2-3; 8 nucleotides agree with TRBD2. CDR3 length: 14 amino acids. CDR1 SGHRS and CDR2 YFSETQ come from the germline V gene. Germline trimming cut 6 bases from V and 5 bases from J; bases unmatched to any gene: 8. CDR3 nucleotide sequence: TGCGCCAGCAACATAGCGGGAAGGATAGATACGCAGTATTTT. Its translation: CASNIAGRIDTQYF. The variable domain in full, with the rest retrieved from reference TRBV5-1 and TRBJ2-3, is KAGVTQTPRYLIKTRGQQVTLSCSPISGHRSVSWYQQTPGQGLQFLFEYFSETQRNKGNFPGRFSGRQFSNSRSEMNVSTLELGDSALYLCASNIAGRIDTQYFGPGTRLTVL.

The genes are TRBV7-2 and TRBJ1-5, with TRBD1 matching over 8 bases. There are 15 residues in the CDR3. The germline gives CDR1 SGHTA, CDR2 FQGNSA. The V and J ends lost 5 bases and 1 base, in that order; junction bases with no gene match: 4. The CDR3 nucleotides read TGTGCCAGCAGCGGACAGGGTGGAAGCAATCAGCCCCAGCATTTT. Its translation: CASSGQGGSNQPQHF. Together with reference TRBV7-2 and TRBJ1-5, the CDR3 gives the full variable domain: GAGVSQSPSNKVTEKGKDVELRCDPISGHTALYWYRQSLGQGLEFLIYFQGNSAPDKSGLPSDRFSAERTGGSVSTLTIQRTQQEDSAVYLCASSGQGGSNQPQHFGDGTRLSIL.

The chain employs TRBV4-1 and TRBJ2-2; D might be TRBD2 (5 bases). The germline V gene encodes CDR1 MGHRA and CDR2 YSYEKL. V dropped 4 bases and J dropped 6 bases, with 9 bases sitting between them. The CDR3 totals 13 residues. CDR3 loop: CASSLGVPGELFF. For the CDR3, the DNA is TGCGCCAGCAGCCTCGGGGTCCCCGGGGAGCTGTTTTTT.

The chain employs TRBV7-2 and TRBJ2-5; maybe TRBD2 (6 bases). Germline-derived CDR1 and CDR2 are SGHTA and FQGNSA. This CDR3 comprises 14 residues. V lost 5 bases to trimming and J lost 4 bases, with 14 bases between them. In DNA, the CDR3 is TGTGCCAGCAGCATTGGGACTTTCCCAGAGACCCAGTACTTC. Residues: CASSIGTFPETQYF.

This chain connects TRBV11-3 to TRBJ2-7, with 11 bases matching TRBD1. V shed 4 bases, J shed 4 bases, and the junction held 6 bases outside the gene matches. The CDR3 length is 15 residues. Germline CDR1 reads SGHNT; CDR2 reads YENEEA. This CDR3 is CASSWWGQGEYEQYF. In nucleotides, the CDR3 is TGTGCCAGCAGCTGGTGGGGACAGGGGGAATACGAGCAGTACTTC. The complete variable domain, with remaining parts taken from reference TRBV11-3 and TRBJ2-7, reads EAGVVQSPRYKIIEKKQPVAFWCNPISGHNTLYWYLQNLGQGPELLIRYENEEAVDDSQLPKDRFSAERLKGVDSTLKIQPAELGDSAVYLCASSWWGQGEYEQYFGPGTRLTVT.

The rearrangement joins TRBV4-1 to TRBJ2-7; 12 bases line up with TRBD2. V dropped 1 base and J dropped 2; count of bases not matched to a gene: 6. The germline V gene has CDR1 MGHRA and CDR2 YSYEKL. The CDR3 is made up of 17 amino acids. The CDR3 reads CASSQVASGRAAYEQYF. In nucleotides, the CDR3 is TGCGCCAGCAGCCAAGTAGCTAGCGGGAGGGCCGCCTACGAGCAGTACTTC.

There are many counts of this clonotype. The chain links TRBV25-1 to TRBJ1-1; D not resolved. Germline values: CDR1 MGHDK, CDR2 SYGVNS. This CDR3 comprises 12 residues. V was cut by 3 bases and J by 7 bases, with 9 bases left in between. DNA for the CDR3: TGTGCCAGCAGTGATGTCTACTTTGAAGCTTTCTTT. Its protein product is CASSDVYFEAFF.

This clonotype has at least ten counts. The chain is built from TRBV10-3 and TRBJ2-7; TRBD2 aligns across 7 bases. Germline V gene lookup returns CDR1 ENHRY and CDR2 SYGVKD. After removal of 2 bases from V and 3 bases from J, the junction contained 7 bases not matched to a gene. The CDR3 loop spans 15 amino acids. The CDR3 coding sequence is TGTGCCATCAGTGAGAACCCTAGCGGAGTCTACGAGCAGTACTTC. Translated: CAISENPSGVYEQYF.

This clonotype was seen a few times. J is TRBJ2-1 and V is TRBV5-1; 11 positions agree with TRBD2. From germline, CDR1 is SGHRS and CDR2 YFSETQ. Trimming at V came to 0 bases and at J to 7 bases, leaving 6 bases not matched to a gene. The CDR3 extends over 16 amino acids. CDR3 DNA sequence: TGCGCCAGCAGCTTGGGGCTAGCGGGAGGACAGAATGAGCAGTTCTTC. It yields the protein CASSLGLAGGQNEQFF.

In its sample, this clonotype was seen many times. The chain joins TRBV5-1 to TRBJ2-7, with 13 positions matching TRBD2. V was clipped by 7 bases and J by 5 bases; unmatched bases: 6. The CDR3 covers 14 residues. Germline-derived CDR1 and CDR2 are SGHRS and YFSETQ. The CDR3 protein is CASGPGLAGNEQYF. For the CDR3, the DNA is TGCGCCAGCGGACCGGGACTAGCGGGAAACGAGCAGTACTTC.